These 24 T cell receptor beta chains were all obtained from the same sample, sequenced in a study of T cell responses to AZD1222 COVID-19 vaccine. Assay: immunoSEQ multiplex PCR; the TCRdb copy retains only in-frame clones and omits some. The repertoire holds about 140,000 clones, with about 90% as singletons. The source material was peripheral blood, sampled 28 days after the second dose of the MenACWY control vaccine. These receptors were collected from an adult who received the MenACWY meningococcal vaccine as a control.

The gene calls are TRBV7-2 and TRBJ2-1, with a weak D call TRBD2 (5 bases). V lost 1 base and J 0 bases, leaving 10 bases between the germline ends. CDR3 length: 16 residues. Germline V gene lookup returns CDR1 SGHTA and CDR2 FQGNSA. DNA of the CDR3: TGTGCCAGCAGCTTAGTCGGGGTAGGCTCCTACAATGAGCAGTTCTTC. It encodes CASSLVGVGSYNEQFF.

The V gene is TRBV5-1, the J gene TRBJ2-7, with TRBD2 as a possible D gene (5 bases). Germline-derived CDR1 and CDR2 are SGHRS and YFSETQ. The CDR3 runs 15 residues. The germline V and J ends were trimmed by 3 bases and 6 bases, with 19 bases remaining between them. CDR3 nucleotide sequence: TGCGCCAGCAGCTCGGGCGAGGGTATCGGTCGCGAGCAGTACTTC. Encoded protein: CASSSGEGIGREQYF.

The rearrangement uses TRBV7-9 and TRBJ2-7; D gene uncertain. The CDR3 runs to 13 residues. Germline loops: CDR1 SEHNR, CDR2 FQNEAQ (reference sequence). The V end was cut by 5 bases, the J end by 2 bases, with 10 bases between. Written as DNA, the CDR3 is TGTGCCAGCAGCGCACCCCAGACCTACGAGCAGTACTTC. This encodes CASSAPQTYEQYF.

This chain uses TRBV2 with TRBJ2-3; D possibly matches TRBD1 or TRBD2 (5 bases each). V dropped 7 bases and J dropped 6 bases, with 11 bases sitting between them. This CDR3 is built from 12 residues. In germline, CDR1 is SNHLY, CDR2 FYNNEI. CDR3 residues: CASMAEGDTQYF. CDR3 sequence (DNA): TGTGCCAGCATGGCCGAGGGGGATACGCAGTATTTT. The full variable domain, completed using reference TRBV2 and TRBJ2-3, is EPEVTQTPSHQVTQMGQEVILRCVPISNHLYFYWYRQILGQKVEFLVSFYNNEISEKSEIFDDQFSVERPDGSNFTLKIRSTKLEDSAMYFCASMAEGDTQYFGPGTRLTVL.

V usage is TRBV6-2 or TRBV6-3 and J usage is TRBJ2-7; D not certain. V was clipped by 4 bases and J by 2 bases, with 3 bases between them. The germline CDR1 and CDR2 sequences are MNHEY and SVGEGT. The CDR3 contains 11 residues. In nucleotides, the CDR3 is TGTGCCAGCAGTTCTACCTACGAGCAGTACTTC. Amino acids: CASSSTYEQYF.

This clone was counted only a few times. The chain joins TRBV11-1 to TRBJ2-2; 10 bases agree with TRBD2. The CDR3 has 18 residues. With 0 bases clipped from V and 0 bases from J, the junction kept 4 bases outside the gene matches. CDR1 SGHAT and CDR2 FQDESV come from the germline V gene (reference sequence). CDR3 loop: CASSLATSGDPNTGELFF. The CDR3 DNA reads TGTGCCAGCAGCTTAGCAACTAGCGGGGATCCGAACACCGGGGAGCTGTTTTTT.

This chain uses TRBV7-8 with TRBJ2-7; the match to TRBD1 covers 12 bases. The CDR3 extends over 16 amino acids. Germline V CDR1 and CDR2: SGHVS, FQNEAQ. Germline trimming cut 5 bases from V and 3 bases from J; bases unmatched to any gene: 8. The CDR3 region is CASSRTGTGGVYEQYF. DNA for the CDR3: TGTGCCAGCAGCAGAACCGGGACAGGGGGCGTCTACGAGCAGTACTTC.

The V gene is TRBV5-1, the J gene TRBJ1-2; D is uncertain. The V and J ends lost 0 bases and 1 base respectively, with 4 bases between them. The CDR3 has 13 amino acids. Per the germline V gene, CDR1 is SGHRS and CDR2 is YFSETQ. CDR3 in DNA: TGCGCCAGCAGCTTGGAAGTTAACTATGGCTACACCTTC. Its protein is CASSLEVNYGYTF.

This clone was observed a single time. The chain uses TRBV3-1 (or the pseudogene TRBV3-2) and TRBJ2-1; 9 bases are shared with TRBD1. The CDR3 consists of 17 residues. In germline, CDR1 is LGHDT, CDR2 YNNKEL (reference sequence). V trimming: 0 bases; J trimming: 6 bases; junction bases outside the gene matches: 9. For the CDR3, the DNA is TGTGCCAGCAGCCAAGAAGCCGGGACAGGGCGTTCCAATGAGCAGTTCTTC. Translation: CASSQEAGTGRSNEQFF.

The chain combines TRBV11-2 with TRBJ2-7, with 11 bases that match TRBD2. The CDR3 has 15 amino acids. V was pared by 5 bases and J by 3 bases, with 6 bases of the junction left unmatched. The germline V gene encodes CDR1 SGHAT and CDR2 FQNNGV. CDR3 in amino acids: CASSPPSGRNYEQYF. Written as DNA, the CDR3 is TGTGCCAGCAGCCCCCCTAGCGGGAGGAACTACGAGCAGTACTTC.

Comments on this clone: Distinct nucleotide sequences in the sample also encode this CDR3. This rearrangement joins TRBV7-7 to TRBJ2-3; D remains ambiguous. CDR3 size: 15 residues. Deletions cut 1 base from V and 0 bases from J, with 8 bases between. Germline V gene data show CDR1 as SSHAT and CDR2 as FNYEAQ (reference sequence). This CDR3 is CASSLGFASTDTQYF. The CDR3, as DNA: TGTGCCAGCAGCTTAGGATTCGCTAGCACAGATACGCAGTATTTT.

The chain recombines TRBV5-6 with TRBJ2-5; D is unresolved. The ends were cut back, 0 bases at V and 2 bases at J, with 11 bases in the middle. There are 15 residues in the CDR3. CDR1 and CDR2 from the germline V gene are SGHDT and YYEEEE. CDR3 sequence: CASSLGGRRQETQYF. In nucleotides, the CDR3 is TGTGCCAGCAGCTTGGGAGGACGGAGACAAGAGACCCAGTACTTC.

The chain carries TRBV19 and TRBJ1-2; D is unresolved. The CDR3 totals 15 residues. Germline V CDR1 and CDR2: LNHDA, SQIVND (reference sequence). V lost 5 bases and J lost 3, with 16 bases in between. CDR3 loop: CASSPPGREYYGYTF. The CDR3 DNA is TGTGCCAGTAGTCCCCCGGGGAGGGAGTACTATGGCTACACCTTC.

This sequence joins TRBV3-1 (or the pseudogene TRBV3-2) and TRBJ2-2; no definite D call. The CDR3 runs 11 residues. Trimming removed 7 bases at V and 5 bases at J, with 5 bases between. Germline CDR1 is LGHDT and CDR2 is YNNKEL (reference sequence). The DNA for the CDR3 is TGTGCCAGCACACGGACCGGGGAGCTGTTTTTT. Translated: CASTRTGELFF.

V gene TRBV6-4 combines with J gene TRBJ2-7; TRBD2 matches at 10 bases. The ends lost 3 bases at V and 3 bases at J; junction bases unmatched: 2. The V gene's germline CDR1 is MRHNA and CDR2 SNTAGT. The CDR3 spans 14 residues. In nucleotides, the CDR3 is TGTGCCAGCAGTGAACTAGCGGGGTACTACGAGCAGTACTTC. This sequence encodes CASSELAGYYEQYF.

This rearrangement joins TRBV7-9 to TRBJ2-1; the match to TRBD2 covers 11 bases. The length of the CDR3 is 16 residues. Germline V gene sequence: CDR1 SEHNR, CDR2 FQNEAQ (reference sequence). V trimming: 0 bases; J trimming: 8 bases; junction bases outside the gene matches: 6. The DNA for the CDR3 is TGTGCCAGCAGCTTAGCTAGCGGGAGGGCCCTCGATGAGCAGTTCTTC. Encoded protein: CASSLASGRALDEQFF.

V is TRBV29-1 and J is TRBJ2-7; 9 bases match TRBD1. The CDR3 contains 12 residues. CDR1 is SQVTM and CDR2 is ANQGSEA in the germline V gene. The J segment lost 2 bases and the V segment lost 7 bases, leaving 3 bases of the junction unmatched. The CDR3 sequence: CSGGTGPYEQYF. The CDR3 nucleotides are TGCAGCGGGGGGACAGGGCCCTACGAGCAGTACTTC.

V gene TRBV6-5 combines with J gene TRBJ2-1; TRBD2 aligns across 8 bases. The trim removed 3 bases at V and 3 bases at J, leaving 4 bases unmatched. Germline values: CDR1 MNHEY, CDR2 SVGAGI. The CDR3 totals 15 residues. The CDR3 sequence is CASSYTSGYYNEQFF. The CDR3 nucleotides are TGTGCCAGCAGTTATACTAGCGGCTACTACAATGAGCAGTTCTTC.

The genes are TRBV7-2 and TRBJ1-2; no clear D. Germline V gene data show CDR1 as SGHTA and CDR2 as FQGNSA. Trimming pared 3 bases from V and 3 bases from J, leaving 8 bases between. This CDR3 spans 13 amino acids. The CDR3 nucleotides are TGTGCCAGCAGCTTTGGCAGAGACTATGGCTACACCTTC. It is translated as CASSFGRDYGYTF. The full variable domain, rest sourced from reference TRBV7-2 and TRBJ1-2, is GAGVSQSPSNKVTEKGKDVELRCDPISGHTALYWYRQSLGQGLEFLIYFQGNSAPDKSGLPSDRFSAERTGGSVSTLTIQRTQQEDSAVYLCASSFGRDYGYTFGSGTRLTVV.

The chain employs TRBV5-4 and TRBJ2-1; tentatively, D is TRBD1 (6 bases). Trimming cost V 2 bases and J 4 bases, with 10 bases left between them. The CDR3 runs 14 residues. Germline V CDR1 and CDR2: SGHNT, YYREEE (reference sequence). CDR3 nucleotide sequence: TGTGCCAGCAGCTTCAGGGGATTATACAATGAGCAGTTCTTC. Protein sequence: CASSFRGLYNEQFF.

This chain links TRBV6-5 with TRBJ2-5, with 7 bases aligning to TRBD1. CDR1 is MNHEY, CDR2 SVGAGI, per germline. The junction had 5 bases not matched to a gene; V was cut back by 6 bases and J by 4 bases. CDR3 length: 13 residues. The CDR3 protein is CASRRQGSETQYF. Written as DNA, the CDR3 is TGTGCCAGCAGGCGACAGGGATCAGAGACCCAGTACTTC.

This sequence joins TRBV27 and TRBJ1-2, with D tentatively TRBD1 (5 bases). CDR3 size: 13 residues. V shed 6 bases and J shed 4 bases, with 12 bases lying between them. CDR1 MNHEY and CDR2 SMNVEV come from the germline V gene (reference sequence). CDR3 amino acids: CASSPTELYGYTF. CDR3 in DNA: TGTGCCAGCAGCCCGACAGAGCTCTATGGCTACACCTTC.

The chain uses TRBV5-1 and TRBJ2-3, with 13 bases matching TRBD2. With V trimmed by 0 bases and J by 0 bases, 4 bases remained unmatched. The germline V gene encodes CDR1 SGHRS and CDR2 YFSETQ. The CDR3 spans 18 residues. The CDR3 loop reads CASSLERGLAGSTDTQYF. CDR3 DNA sequence: TGCGCCAGCAGCTTGGAAAGGGGACTAGCGGGGAGCACAGATACGCAGTATTTT.

The chain couples TRBV6-1 to TRBJ2-5; 14 bases line up with TRBD2. V was pared by 2 bases and J by 5 bases, with 13 bases of the junction left unmatched. Germline values: CDR1 MNHNS, CDR2 SASEGT. This CDR3 is built from 19 residues. The CDR3 loop reads CASSEHWGGTSGRVETQYF. The CDR3 DNA follows: TGTGCCAGCAGTGAACATTGGGGCGGGACTAGCGGGAGAGTGGAGACCCAGTACTTC.